The 4 T cell receptor beta chains below were found in one sample sequenced in a study of blood T cell repertoires in COVID-19. Libraries were prepared by immunoSEQ multiplex PCR; TCRdb keeps only in-frame clonotypes and omits some of them. Of some 100,000 clones listed, just over 90% are singletons. The material sequenced was peripheral blood. Receptors originate from a man aged 55 to 70 with acute or convalescent COVID-19.

The chain is built from TRBV19 and TRBJ2-1; 10 positions agree with TRBD2. J lost 7 bases, V lost 3 bases, and 3 bases had no gene match. This CDR3 is built from 14 residues. Per the germline V gene, CDR1 is LNHDA and CDR2 is SQIVND (reference sequence). In DNA, the CDR3 is TGTGCCAGTAGTATTAGCGGGAGGAGGAATGAGCAGTTCTTC. It encodes CASSISGRRNEQFF.

The chain couples TRBV2 to TRBJ1-2; TRBD1 might be the D (6 bases). Germline values: CDR1 SNHLY, CDR2 FYNNEI. The CDR3 covers 14 residues. Deletions cut 6 bases from V and 5 bases from J, with 16 bases between. The CDR3 reads CASRGTSIIYGYTF. Written as DNA, the CDR3 is TGTGCCAGCAGGGGGACAAGCATCATTTATGGCTACACCTTC.

This chain uses TRBV6-1 with TRBJ2-5; D may be TRBD1 (5 bases). This CDR3 has 16 amino acids. The germline gives CDR1 MNHNS, CDR2 SASEGT. Deletions cut 2 bases from V and 4 bases from J, with 17 bases between. The CDR3: CASSESPQGASETQYF. CDR3 coding DNA: TGTGCCAGCAGTGAAAGCCCCCAGGGTGCCTCAGAGACCCAGTACTTC.

The chain uses TRBV29-1 and TRBJ1-2; D ambiguous. This CDR3 region has 15 residues. V dropped 6 bases and J dropped 3 bases, with 20 bases sitting between them. The germline CDR1 and CDR2 sequences are SQVTM and ANQGSEA. The CDR3 spells CSVGGRLGLDYGYTF. For the CDR3, the DNA is TGCAGCGTCGGAGGAAGGCTGGGCTTAGACTATGGCTACACCTTC.